A single sample gave rise to the 20 T cell receptor beta chains below, sequenced in a study of T cell responses to AZD1222 COVID-19 vaccine. Only in-frame clones appear in the TCRdb table, and some are missing; sequencing was by immunoSEQ multiplex PCR. This sample has some 80,000 clones, with about 90% found just once. Sequencing was performed on peripheral blood, taken on day 0 of AZD1222 vaccination. These receptors came from an adult in good health.

The gene calls are TRBV11-3 and TRBJ2-5; weak D call: TRBD2 (5 bases). CDR3 length: 15 amino acids. The V end lost 5 bases, the J end lost 2 bases, and 15 bases lay between the germline ends. Germline assignment: CDR1 SGHNT and CDR2 YENEEA. As DNA, the CDR3 is TGTGCCAGCAGCCCCCTCGGGATTATTCAAGAGACCCAGTACTTC. It is translated as CASSPLGIIQETQYF. The full variable domain, rest sourced from reference TRBV11-3 and TRBJ2-5, is EAGVVQSPRYKIIEKKQPVAFWCNPISGHNTLYWYLQNLGQGPELLIRYENEEAVDDSQLPKDRFSAERLKGVDSTLKIQPAELGDSAVYLCASSPLGIIQETQYFGPGTRLLVL.

V is TRBV27 and J is TRBJ1-1; no clear D. The CDR3 totals 14 residues. Germline values: CDR1 MNHEY, CDR2 SMNVEV (reference sequence). V lost 2 bases and J lost 1, with 8 bases in between. The DNA of the CDR3 is TGTGCCAGCAGTTTAACCCCCAGGAACACTGAAGCTTTCTTT. Its protein is CASSLTPRNTEAFF.

This chain uses TRBV19 with TRBJ1-2, with D uncertain. Germline loops: CDR1 LNHDA, CDR2 SQIVND (reference sequence). Trimming took off 5 bases at V and 2 bases at J, with 18 bases between the two ends. The CDR3 loop spans 16 amino acids. The CDR3 nucleotides read TGTGCCAGTAGTGCCCTAAGACAAGAAAAAAACTATGGCTACACCTTC. Translation gives CASSALRQEKNYGYTF.

J is TRBJ1-5 and V is TRBV18; unclear D gene. In germline, CDR1 is KGHSH, CDR2 LQKENI. Trimming left V 2 bases short and J 1 base short, with 12 bases between. CDR3 length: 16 amino acids. CDR3 DNA: TGTGCCAGCTCACCAACGACACCGAGCAGCAATCAGCCCCAGCATTTT. It yields the protein CASSPTTPSSNQPQHF.

This clone was found once. The chain carries TRBV10-1 and TRBJ2-1; D is undetermined. V was trimmed by 6 bases and J by 1 base, leaving 10 bases between them. Germline loops: CDR1 WNHNN, CDR2 SYGVQD (reference sequence). CDR3 length: 14 amino acids. The CDR3 sequence: CASSPWGSYNEQFF. CDR3 nucleotides: TGCGCCAGCAGCCCTTGGGGTTCCTACAATGAGCAGTTCTTC.

The V gene is TRBV4-1, the J gene TRBJ1-4; 7 nucleotides match TRBD1. Germline trimming cut 3 bases from V and 7 bases from J; bases unmatched to any gene: 11. The CDR3 totals 16 residues. Germline V CDR1 and CDR2: MGHRA, YSYEKL. The CDR3 sequence is CASSQADRRSGEKLFF. The CDR3, as DNA: TGCGCCAGCAGCCAGGCGGACAGGCGAAGCGGTGAAAAACTGTTTTTT.

The chain links TRBV14 to TRBJ2-7; possible D gene TRBD1, 5 bases. V lost 5 bases and J lost 0, with 11 bases in between. This CDR3 spans 14 amino acids. CDR1 SGHDN and CDR2 FVKESK come from the germline V gene. Here the CDR3 DNA reads TGTGCCAGCAGCACAGGACCTTTCTCCTACGAGCAGTACTTC. Protein sequence: CASSTGPFSYEQYF.

This clone was seen once. V gene TRBV20-1 combines with J gene TRBJ1-2, with D possibly TRBD1 on 5 matching bases. The CDR3 length is 13 residues. Deletions cut 3 bases from V and 4 bases from J, with 12 bases between. Germline values: CDR1 DFQATT, CDR2 SNEGSKA (reference sequence). The CDR3 sequence: CSASRGAAYGYTF. The CDR3 DNA is TGCAGTGCTAGTAGAGGGGCAGCCTATGGCTACACCTTC.

V gene TRBV4-2 combines with J gene TRBJ2-5, with D possibly matching TRBD2 (6 bases). The CDR3 has 17 amino acids. Trimming removed 3 bases from V and 2 bases from J, with 19 bases in between. Looked up from germline, CDR1 is LGHNA and CDR2 is YNFKEQ. CDR3 region: CASSHPQGRESQETQYF. DNA of the CDR3: TGTGCCAGCAGCCATCCACAAGGACGGGAGTCACAAGAGACCCAGTACTTC.

The rearrangement links TRBV7-3 to TRBJ2-5; TRBD1 might be the D (5 bases). Germline CDR1 reads SGHTA; CDR2 reads FQGTGA. The CDR3 length is 14 residues. Trimming cost V 2 bases and J 3 bases, with 10 bases left between them. CDR3 sequence reads: CASSLGAGKETQYF. The CDR3 DNA follows: TGTGCCAGCAGCTTAGGGGCAGGGAAAGAGACCCAGTACTTC.

The chain carries TRBV5-4 and TRBJ1-3, with 7 bases fitting TRBD1. Looked up from germline, CDR1 is SGHNT and CDR2 is YYREEE (reference sequence). V lost 4 bases and J lost 4; bases outside the gene matches: 5. This CDR3 has 14 residues. CDR3 amino acids: CASSLDRAGNTIYF. The CDR3 coding sequence is TGTGCCAGCAGCCTCGACAGGGCGGGAAACACCATATATTTT. The full variable domain, its missing parts supplied by reference TRBV5-4 and TRBJ1-3, is ETGVTQSPTHLIKTRGQQVTLRCSSQSGHNTVSWYQQALGQGPQFIFQYYREEENGRGNFPPRFSGLQFPNYSSELNVNALELDDSALYLCASSLDRAGNTIYFGEGSWLTVV.

The genes are TRBV7-9 and TRBJ1-2; perhaps TRBD1 as D (5 bases). Germline values: CDR1 SEHNR, CDR2 FQNEAQ (reference sequence). The V end was cut by 5 bases, the J end by 8 bases, with 21 bases between. This CDR3 contains 15 residues. The DNA of the CDR3 is TGTGCCAGCAGCGAAGGCCAGGGATTCGGCGAGGGCTACACCTTC. Translated, it gives CASSEGQGFGEGYTF. The whole variable domain, remainder taken from reference TRBV7-9 and TRBJ1-2, is DTGVSQNPRHKITKRGQNVTFRCDPISEHNRLYWYRQTLGQGPEFLTYFQNEAQLEKSRLLSDRFSAERPKGSFSTLEIQRTEQGDSAMYLCASSEGQGFGEGYTFGSGTRLTVV.

This chain joins TRBV12-3 or TRBV12-4 and TRBJ1-1, with D tentatively TRBD1 (6 bases). Trimming took 5 bases from V and 1 from J, leaving 8 bases between them. The CDR3 is 13 residues long. This CDR3 reads CASSGDKNTEAFF. The DNA for the CDR3 is TGTGCCAGCAGTGGGGACAAGAACACTGAAGCTTTCTTT.

The chain employs TRBV14 and TRBJ1-1; weak D call: TRBD1 (6 bases). CDR3 length: 14 residues. Trimming took 2 bases from V and 3 from J, leaving 10 bases between them. Germline values: CDR1 SGHDN, CDR2 FVKESK. The CDR3 loop reads CASSQWGTYTEAFF. CDR3 in DNA: TGTGCCAGCAGCCAATGGGGGACATACACTGAAGCTTTCTTT.

The rearrangement links TRBV7-8 to TRBJ2-7, with 7 positions matching TRBD1. Germline CDR1 SGHVS, CDR2 FQNEAQ. This CDR3 spans 14 amino acids. After removal of 1 base from V and 2 bases from J, the junction contained 2 bases not matched to a gene. The CDR3, as DNA: TGTGCCAGCAGCTTAGACAGGGGTACCTACGAGCAGTACTTC. Translating gives CASSLDRGTYEQYF.

The chain employs TRBV2 and TRBJ1-2; D unresolved. Trimming removed 5 bases at V and 13 bases at J, with 11 bases between. This CDR3 has 10 residues. Germline assignment: CDR1 SNHLY and CDR2 FYNNEI. CDR3 in amino acids: CASSWTAGTF. The CDR3 DNA is TGTGCCAGCAGTTGGACGGCAGGCACCTTC.

The chain has TRBV14 and TRBJ1-4, with D possibly being TRBD1 (6 bases). The CDR3 is 14 residues long. V was clipped by 1 base and J by 8 bases, with 11 bases between them. CDR1 is SGHDN and CDR2 is FVKESK in the germline V gene. The CDR3 region is CASSQVSGEEKLFF. CDR3 sequence (DNA): TGTGCCAGCAGCCAAGTGTCAGGGGAGGAAAAACTGTTTTTT. Based on the CDR3 plus reference TRBV14 and TRBJ1-4, the full variable domain is EAGVTQFPSHSVIEKGQTVTLRCDPISGHDNLYWYRRVMGKEIKFLLHFVKESKQDESGMPNNRFLAERTGGTYSTLKVQPAELEDSGVYFCASSQVSGEEKLFFGSGTQLSVL.

V usage is TRBV28 and J usage is TRBJ2-7, with 9 bases lining up with TRBD1. From germline, CDR1 is MDHEN and CDR2 SYDVKM. V was pared by 3 bases and J by 3 bases, with 3 bases of the junction left unmatched. CDR3 length: 14 residues. The CDR3 DNA sequence: TGTGCCAGCAGTTTCGGGACAGGGATCTACGAGCAGTACTTC. Amino acid sequence: CASSFGTGIYEQYF.

The rearrangement joins TRBV2 to TRBJ1-5; possibly TRBD1 for D (5 bases). CDR1 is SNHLY, CDR2 FYNNEI, per germline. The CDR3 has 15 amino acids. Trimming removed 6 bases at V and 6 bases at J, with 18 bases between. The CDR3 bases are TGTGCCAGCAGGGGGGAATCGAGTGCAGTTCAGCCCCAGCATTTT. This codes for CASRGESSAVQPQHF.

A few counts support this clone. The rearrangement uses TRBV2 and TRBJ1-1; D is possibly TRBD1 (5 bases). Germline loops: CDR1 SNHLY, CDR2 FYNNEI. The CDR3 loop spans 14 amino acids. V was trimmed by 0 bases and J by 10 bases, leaving 15 bases between them. This chain's CDR3 is CASSEAGAAGLAFF. CDR3 sequence (DNA): TGTGCCAGCAGTGAAGCCGGGGCTGCCGGGCTAGCTTTCTTT.